The 31 T cell receptor beta chains below come from one sample, sequenced in a study of cytomegalovirus exposure and HLA in healthy donors. Both 60 Vbeta primers and 13 Jbeta primers went into the PCR. Sequenced by immunoSEQ multiplex PCR; TCRdb stores in-frame clones only, minus some. The sample lists some 130,000 clones; 70% to 80% were seen once. Source material: PBMCs. The receptor set was obtained from a female donor in good health and CMV-seronegative.

The chain is built from TRBV30 and TRBJ2-7, with D unresolved. This CDR3 is 11 amino acids long. From germline, CDR1 is GTSNPN and CDR2 SVGIG (reference sequence). The V end lost 2 bases, the J end lost 6 bases, and 8 bases lay between the germline ends. DNA of the CDR3: TGTGCCTGGAGTAGACAAGGCGAGCAGTACTTC. Protein: CAWSRQGEQYF.

The rearrangement links TRBV7-8 to TRBJ1-3; no reliable D call. Trimming removed 2 bases from V and 0 bases from J, with 11 bases in between. The V gene's germline CDR1 is SGHVS and CDR2 FQNEAQ. The CDR3 sequence is 16 residues long. The CDR3 DNA reads as TGTGCCAGCAGCTTAACCTCCAGGTTCTCTGGAAACACCATATATTTT. It is translated as CASSLTSRFSGNTIYF.

On this clone: The junction departs from the called germline gene at one end, perhaps through a read error. The rearrangement uses TRBV6-1 and TRBJ1-4, with unresolved D. Germline V gives CDR1 MNHNS, CDR2 SASEGT. CDR3 length: 14 amino acids. In DNA, the CDR3 is TGTGCCAGCAGTGAAGGGCCTACTAATGAAAAACTGCTTTTT. Protein sequence: CASSEGPTNEKLLF.

The chain has TRBV15 and TRBJ2-1; D gene uncertain. Germline V CDR1 and CDR2: LNHNV, YYDKDF (reference sequence). Trimming pared 0 bases from V and 5 bases from J, leaving 5 bases between. The CDR3 has 13 residues. The CDR3 region has the DNA TGTGCCACCAGCAGAGACCAGAACAATGAGCAGTTCTTC. Its protein is CATSRDQNNEQFF.

The chain recombines TRBV18 with TRBJ2-5, with D perhaps TRBD1 (5 bases). CDR1 is KGHSH and CDR2 is LQKENI in the germline V gene. The CDR3 runs to 13 residues. The V gene lost 2 bases and the J gene lost 1 base, with 5 bases spanning the gap. The CDR3 DNA sequence: TGTGCCAGCTCACCAGACAGCCAAGAGACCCAGTACTTC. It yields the protein CASSPDSQETQYF.

The rearrangement joins TRBV5-3 to TRBJ2-2; 15 bases match TRBD2. TRBV5-3 is treated as an ORF (open reading frame) with a function not yet certain. The trim removed 4 bases at V and 1 base at J, leaving 2 bases unmatched. The CDR3 spans 17 residues. For the CDR3, the DNA is TGTGCCAGAAGCCCGGGACTAGCGGGGGGGAACACCGGGGAGCTGTTTTTT. Translating it yields CARSPGLAGGNTGELFF.

V is TRBV7-3 and J is TRBJ2-2; D is unclear. V was cut by 4 bases and J by 6 bases, with 9 bases left in between. The V gene's germline CDR1 is SGHTA and CDR2 FQGTGA. The CDR3 has 13 amino acids. CDR3 sequence reads: CASSSHTSGELFF. As DNA, the CDR3 is TGTGCCAGCAGCTCCCACACCTCCGGGGAGCTGTTTTTT.

V and J are TRBV13 and TRBJ1-1; D is perhaps TRBD1 (6 bases). Germline V gene lookup returns CDR1 PRHDT and CDR2 FYEKMQ (reference sequence). The V gene lost 5 bases and the J gene lost 6 bases, with 13 bases spanning the gap. The CDR3 consists of 13 residues. In DNA form, the CDR3 reads TGTGCCAGCAGCGCCCGCAGGGGATCTGAAGCTTTCTTT. This sequence encodes CASSARRGSEAFF.

The J gene is TRBJ2-5, the V gene TRBV6-5; 7 bases line up with TRBD1. Unmatched junction bases numbered 2, after V lost 2 bases and J lost 2 bases. Germline V gene lookup returns CDR1 MNHEY and CDR2 SVGAGI. There are 14 residues in the CDR3. Here the CDR3 reads CASSYRDSQETQYF. CDR3 in DNA: TGTGCCAGCAGTTACCGGGACAGTCAAGAGACCCAGTACTTC.

The chain is built from TRBV7-9 and TRBJ2-3; 8 bases are a match to TRBD1. The CDR3 runs 13 residues. The trim removed 7 bases at V and 5 bases at J, leaving 5 bases unmatched. Germline V gene data show CDR1 as SEHNR and CDR2 as FQNEAQ (reference sequence). The CDR3 nucleotides read TGTGCCAGCACCCAGGGGGCAGGAGATACGCAGTATTTT. It specifies CASTQGAGDTQYF. Full variable domain (remainder filled in from reference TRBV7-9 and TRBJ2-3): DTGVSQNPRHKITKRGQNVTFRCDPISEHNRLYWYRQTLGQGPEFLTYFQNEAQLEKSRLLSDRFSAERPKGSFSTLEIQRTEQGDSAMYLCASTQGAGDTQYFGPGTRLTVL.

The rearrangement joins TRBV27 to TRBJ2-1; 12 bases align to TRBD2. J was trimmed by 6 bases and V by 10 bases; bases with no gene match: 4. Germline lookup yields CDR1 MNHEY and CDR2 SMNVEV (reference sequence). This CDR3 spans 13 amino acids. The CDR3 region is CAIGLAGPNEQFF. The CDR3 nucleotides read TGTGCCATAGGACTAGCGGGACCCAATGAGCAGTTCTTC.

The V call is TRBV7-2, the J call TRBJ1-2, with a weak D call TRBD1 (5 bases). The length of the CDR3 is 14 residues. Trimming pared 4 bases from V and 7 bases from J, leaving 16 bases between. CDR1 is SGHTA, CDR2 FQGNSA, per germline. CDR3 bases: TGTGCCAGCAGCTCAGGGTCTCCCGTTGTTGGCTACACCTTC. Its protein product is CASSSGSPVVGYTF. Full variable domain (rest looked up from reference TRBV7-2 and TRBJ1-2): GAGVSQSPSNKVTEKGKDVELRCDPISGHTALYWYRQSLGQGLEFLIYFQGNSAPDKSGLPSDRFSAERTGGSVSTLTIQRTQQEDSAVYLCASSSGSPVVGYTFGSGTRLTVV.

This clone was recorded a few times. The chain couples TRBV4-2 to TRBJ2-3; weak D call: TRBD1 (5 bases). Trimming removed 1 base at V and 4 bases at J, with 12 bases between. Germline assignment: CDR1 LGHNA and CDR2 YNFKEQ. The CDR3 is 15 amino acids. The CDR3 reads CASSQGSAGPDTQYF. In DNA form, the CDR3 reads TGTGCCAGCAGCCAAGGGTCAGCAGGGCCAGATACGCAGTATTTT.

Comments on this clone: Other DNA sequences in this specimen translate into the identical CDR3. This chain links TRBV7-2 with TRBJ2-7; 9 nucleotides align to TRBD2. The CDR3 totals 15 residues. Germline lookup yields CDR1 SGHTA and CDR2 FQGNSA. Trimming took 5 bases from V and 3 from J; bases not matched to a gene: 8. The CDR3: CASSPTSGQGYEQYF. For the CDR3, the DNA is TGTGCCAGCAGCCCAACTAGCGGGCAAGGCTACGAGCAGTACTTC. Full variable domain (missing parts from reference TRBV7-2 and TRBJ2-7): GAGVSQSPSNKVTEKGKDVELRCDPISGHTALYWYRQSLGQGLEFLIYFQGNSAPDKSGLPSDRFSAERTGGSVSTLTIQRTQQEDSAVYLCASSPTSGQGYEQYFGPGTRLTVT.

J is TRBJ2-7 and V is TRBV5-4; possible D gene TRBD1, 5 bases. The germline V and J ends were trimmed by 0 bases and 3 bases, with 13 bases remaining between them. CDR3 length equals 15 residues. The germline gives CDR1 SGHNT, CDR2 YYREEE (reference sequence). The CDR3 sequence is CASSLGGVLDYEQYF. The CDR3 DNA reads TGTGCCAGCAGCTTGGGGGGCGTTCTAGACTACGAGCAGTACTTC.

This chain links TRBV13 with TRBJ1-3; D is perhaps TRBD1 (6 bases). Germline V gene data show CDR1 as PRHDT and CDR2 as FYEKMQ (reference sequence). V lost 6 bases and J 4 bases, leaving 13 bases between the germline ends. The CDR3 loop spans 14 amino acids. CDR3 DNA sequence: TGTGCCAGCAGTTACTCGACAGGAGGAAACACCATATATTTT. This sequence encodes CASSYSTGGNTIYF.

This sequence joins TRBV7-3 and TRBJ2-3; D call uncertain. The germline V and J ends were trimmed by 5 bases and 3 bases, with 9 bases remaining between them. CDR1 is SGHTA and CDR2 is FQGTGA in the germline V gene. CDR3 length: 13 residues. CDR3 bases: TGTGCCAGCAGCCCCTCGAGGACAGATACGCAGTATTTT. Protein sequence: CASSPSRTDTQYF. Together with reference TRBV7-3 and TRBJ2-3, the CDR3 gives the full variable domain: GAGVSQTPSNKVTEKGKYVELRCDPISGHTALYWYRQSLGQGPEFLIYFQGTGAADDSGLPNDRFFAVRPEGSVSTLKIQRTERGDSAVYLCASSPSRTDTQYFGPGTRLTVL.

Note on this clone: This sample also contains other DNA sequences that code for the same CDR3. Here the CDR3 DNA reads TGTGCCAGCAGTCCACAGGGGGAAAAACTGTTTTTT. Its translation: CASSPQGEKLFF. The chain combines TRBV7-2 with TRBJ1-4, with 7 bases identical to TRBD1. In germline, CDR1 is SGHTA, CDR2 FQGNSA. The CDR3 sequence is 12 residues long. The V gene end was trimmed by 6 bases and the J gene end by 8 bases; junction bases not matched to a gene: 3.

The chain links TRBV27 to TRBJ1-5; D unclear. The V and J ends lost 3 bases and 4 bases respectively, with 13 bases between them. The CDR3 has 15 residues. Germline CDR1 and CDR2: MNHEY and SMNVEV (reference sequence). CDR3 bases: TGTGCCAGCAGTTTCTCCCAGAGGAAAAATCAGCCCCAGCATTTT. Amino acid sequence: CASSFSQRKNQPQHF.

This clone appeared many times. The V and J genes are TRBV10-3 and TRBJ2-7; D is perhaps TRBD2 (6 bases). This CDR3 region has 14 residues. Germline-derived CDR1 and CDR2 are ENHRY and SYGVKD. The germline V and J ends were trimmed by 4 bases and 4 bases, with 14 bases remaining between them. The CDR3 DNA is TGTGCCATCAGTGGGGGGGATAGAGGTTACGAGCAGTACTTC. Translating gives CAISGGDRGYEQYF.

This clone was picked up a small number of times. The chain joins TRBV2 to TRBJ2-5, with a possible D match to TRBD2 (6 bases). Between the trimmed V and J ends, which lost 2 bases and 5 bases, there was a span of 15 bases. Germline V gene lookup returns CDR1 SNHLY and CDR2 FYNNEI. CDR3 length: 15 residues. Here the CDR3 DNA reads TGTGCCAGCAGTGAAAGGAGGGGATTAGGGGAGACCCAGTACTTC. Residues: CASSERRGLGETQYF.

This sequence joins TRBV5-8 and TRBJ2-6, with 7 nucleotides matching TRBD2. The CDR3 has 16 residues. Germline values: CDR1 SGHTS, CDR2 YDEGEE. With 1 base clipped from V and 1 base from J, the junction kept 2 bases outside the gene matches. CDR3 sequence (DNA): TGTGCCAGCAGCTTGTTCGGGGGGTCTGGGGCCAACGTCCTGACTTTC. Its translation: CASSLFGGSGANVLTF.

V usage is TRBV6-6 and J usage is TRBJ1-1; D ambiguous. Germline values: CDR1 MNHNY, CDR2 SVGAGI (reference sequence). V was shortened by 3 bases and J by 4 bases, with 12 bases between the two germline ends. The CDR3 runs to 14 residues. The CDR3 loop reads CASSYRVEVTEAFF. The CDR3 DNA is TGTGCCAGCAGTTATCGGGTGGAGGTCACTGAAGCTTTCTTT.

This clone was counted only a few times. The chain has TRBV9 and TRBJ2-5; 7 bases are a match to TRBD1. The CDR3 has 14 residues. J was trimmed by 2 bases and V by 3 bases; bases with no gene match: 4. Germline CDR1 is SGDLS and CDR2 is YYNGEE. CDR3: CASSGGGQQETQYF. In DNA form, the CDR3 reads TGTGCCAGCAGCGGAGGGGGACAGCAAGAGACCCAGTACTTC.

The chain employs TRBV2 and TRBJ1-5; no definite D call. The CDR3 has 13 residues. CDR1 is SNHLY, CDR2 FYNNEI, per germline. Trimming removed 4 bases at V and 7 bases at J, with 11 bases between. The CDR3 spells CASSGYGIQPQHF. In DNA, the CDR3 is TGTGCCAGCAGTGGTTACGGGATACAGCCCCAGCATTTT.

The rearrangement joins TRBV15 to TRBJ2-3; D possibly corresponds to TRBD2 (5 bases). CDR1 and CDR2 (germline): LNHNV, YYDKDF (reference sequence). CDR3 length: 15 residues. V lost 2 bases, J lost 6 bases, and 15 bases lay in between. The CDR3 coding sequence is TGTGCCACCAGCAGATCCGGTGTCGTAGCGGATACGCAGTATTTT. Its translation is CATSRSGVVADTQYF. Variable domain in full (rest from reference TRBV15 and TRBJ2-3): DAMVIQNPRYQVTQFGKPVTLSCSQTLNHNVMYWYQQKSSQAPKLLFHYYDKDFNNEADTPDNFQSRRPNTSFCFLDIRSPGLGDTAMYLCATSRSGVVADTQYFGPGTRLTVL.

Notes on this clone: Other DNA sequences of this sample code for an identical CDR3. The chain couples TRBV4-3 to TRBJ1-5, with 11 positions matching TRBD1. V lost 3 bases, J lost 6 bases, and 4 bases stayed unmatched. Germline CDR1 LGHNA, CDR2 YSLEER. The CDR3 consists of 15 residues. This CDR3 reads CASSQDRGLGQPQHF. CDR3 nucleotides: TGCGCCAGCAGCCAGGACAGGGGGCTGGGTCAGCCCCAGCATTTT.

This rearrangement joins TRBV9 to TRBJ2-3; maybe TRBD2 (5 bases). The V gene lost 3 bases and the J gene lost 0 bases, with 17 bases spanning the gap. CDR3 length equals 17 residues. Germline CDR1 and CDR2: SGDLS and YYNGEE. This chain's CDR3 is CASSAQTRVTSTDTQYF. Written as DNA, the CDR3 is TGTGCCAGCAGCGCCCAAACTAGGGTTACCAGCACAGATACGCAGTATTTT.

This chain links TRBV9 with TRBJ2-1; a possible D gene is TRBD2 (6 bases). Germline V gene sequence: CDR1 SGDLS, CDR2 YYNGEE. The CDR3 spans 16 residues. V was shortened by 0 bases and J by 6 bases, with 16 bases between the two germline ends. The CDR3 nucleotides read TGTGCCAGCAGCGTAGCCCCTTCGACTAGTTTCAATGAGCAGTTCTTC. It translates to CASSVAPSTSFNEQFF.

CDR3 sequence: CASSLSTGVRGYTF. The CDR3 DNA follows: TGTGCCAGCAGCTTATCCACAGGGGTGAGGGGCTACACCTTC. The J gene is TRBJ1-2, the V gene TRBV7-9; TRBD1 matches at 7 bases. The CDR3 runs to 14 residues. V gave up 2 bases and J gave up 8 bases; unmatched junction bases: 8. Looked up from germline, CDR1 is SEHNR and CDR2 is FQNEAQ (reference sequence).

The V gene is TRBV7-8, the J gene TRBJ2-5, with a tentative D call TRBD2 (5 bases). The ends were cut back, 5 bases at V and 4 bases at J, with 14 bases in the middle. Germline V gives CDR1 SGHVS, CDR2 FQNEAQ. This CDR3 has 14 residues. CDR3 sequence reads: CASSETGIGETQYF. CDR3 nucleotides: TGTGCCAGCAGCGAAACGGGAATCGGAGAGACCCAGTACTTC. The whole variable domain, filled in from reference TRBV7-8 and TRBJ2-5, reads GAGVSQSPRYKVAKRGQDVALRCDPISGHVSLFWYQQALGQGPEFLTYFQNEAQLDKSGLPSDRFFAERPEGSVSTLKIQRTQQEDSAVYLCASSETGIGETQYFGPGTRLLVL.